This TCR beta chain was observed in a study of cytomegalovirus exposure and HLA in healthy donors (dated by TCRdb to the late 2010s). General notes on the study: An earlier analysis of a few hundred of the donors reported about 300 Gb of sequence data and 117 million unique TCR beta sequences obtained from roughly 170 million T cells. Of the approximately 400 genotyped donors, 65% to 90% fell in the genetic ancestry cluster associated with self-reported Caucasian donors. Typing coverage varied by locus: about 629-630 donors for A, B, C, DRB1 and DQB1; approximately 560 for DQA1; around 570 for DPA1; around 450 for DPB1. Class I and class II HLA loci were covered by the typing at four-digit resolution. The later analysis used no new phenotypic data to find candidate immune exposures, relying instead on TCR beta sequences and their occurrence across donors. Five DR-DQ haplotypes were handled as single units for association and clustering because linkage in the cohort was strong. The study used immunosequencing to profile the T cell repertoires of approximately 690 subjects and linked those repertoires to cytomegalovirus serostatus. The study was designed to test whether signatures of past pathogen exposure could be identified by cataloging public T cell receptors. In a later genetic analysis, genome-wide SNP genotypes for about three fifths of the 666 donors were used, and that subset was treated as a discovery cohort. To decide whether each TCR beta V gene segment behaved as functional or pseudogenic, an earlier analysis of some 600 of the donors relied on high-throughput TCR beta sequencing. Every discovery cohort repertoire had been produced on one sequencing platform. To study patterns of TCR occurrence, a later analysis re-analyzed previously published TCR beta repertoires from around 660 donors and added high-resolution HLA genotyping. Donor age, sex, ethnicity and CMV serostatus were compiled alongside the repertoire data. The study combined high-throughput TCR immunosequencing, statistical association of individual TCRs with disease status, and machine learning to predict cytomegalovirus infection status. Among 300 to 500 genotyped donors of the cohort, an average of around 250,000 unique TCR beta nucleotide sequences was sequenced per donor, of which roughly 18% were non-productive. An early release covering roughly 580 HLA-typed donors comprised roughly 300 gigabases of sequencing data and around 80 million unique TCR sequences. A separate validation cohort of over a hundred different subjects was used in addition to the 666-subject first cohort. Summary of the overall study and its limitations: A cluster of highly shared sequence variants was judged likely to be a technical artifact of the sequencing pipeline. HLA typing was unavailable for some donors at each locus, so association tests used only the typed subset. Compared with the roughly 720-donor mean, donors in an Asian-associated ancestry cluster had fewer N-insertions in productive TCRs, according to a later genetic analysis. About 17 rarely observed V segments, including chromosome 9 orphons, were excluded from the earlier analysis of about 600 of the donors because counts were too low. In both the original and validation cohorts, the classifier was reported to diagnose cytomegalovirus status with high specificity and sensitivity. Correlated functional status among segregating V segments might reflect linkage disequilibrium, but an unknown experimental factor could not be ruled out. In this cohort, only TCR beta chains were sequenced, and detectable features were limited by the absence of alpha or paired-chain data. While some public TCRs were present in many individuals, most TCR sequences turned up only very rarely across donors. For the cohort, immune exposure information was limited to CMV serostatus. A few of the identified cytomegalovirus-associated TCR beta chains were confirmed in vitro to be specific for cytomegalovirus antigens. Some IMGT-functional V segments, including TRBV6-2 and TRBV6-3, could not be distinguished by the 87-base-pair reads and were therefore excluded. A total of fewer than 200 TCR beta chains were listed by the study as associated with cytomegalovirus. The authors suggested that the approach could potentially be generalized to other disease states and immunological phenotypes. Broadly in line with IMGT annotations, most TCR beta V segments showed up in productive rearrangements about 87% or about 30% of the time in an earlier analysis of approximately 600 of the donors. In a later analysis, HLA-associated TCR beta chains showed more clonal expansion and lower generation probabilities than non-associated chains that were equally common. A further reported finding was that TCR beta sequences accurately predicted the HLA-A and HLA-B alleles for most subjects in the first cohort. In a later analysis, several top co-occurrence clusters were reported to appear linked to parvovirus B19, influenza, CMV and Epstein-Barr virus. A later analysis found that most CMV-associated TCR beta chains appeared HLA-restricted, with HLA associations seemingly driven largely by CMV exposure. Presence/absence analyses assumed roughly uniform sequencing depth across donors, an assumption that may not hold. According to a later analysis, TCR association rates differed among HLA loci, with DRB1 alleles showing the most associated TCRs and HLA-C alleles showing the fewest. A later analysis associated about 16,000 TCR beta sequences with specific HLA alleles at a false discovery rate of 0.05. An association between a missense DCLRE1C variant and V-gene and J-gene trimming of TCR beta chains was found in a later genetic analysis and replicated in an independent cohort. When HLA alleles, especially DR and DQ, strongly co-occurred, attributing TCR associations to individual alleles was difficult.

This clone came up once. The antigen it binds to is not known. Qualities for individual bases were not recorded, and no much larger clone is one base off. CDR1 and CDR2 were assigned from the germline V gene as LGHNA and YSLEER. V drops 0 bases and J drops 7 bases, leaving 13 bases in between. Taken from cysteine to phenylalanine, the CDR3 has 14 residues. CDR3 DNA only is kept here, 42 bases in frame from base 1. The library came from the immunoSEQ multiplex PCR assay. For the multiplex PCR, a mixture combining 60 forward primers for TCR Vbeta segments and 13 reverse primers for TCR Jbeta segments was used. The CDR3 region of rearranged TCR beta genes was amplified from genomic DNA with a multiplex PCR assay. On the Illumina HiSeq System, the amplified TCR beta libraries were sequenced as 87-base-pair reads. Processing in the source paper ran as follows. A later analysis tallied around 87 million unique TCR beta chains across the 640 or so repertoires, and about 10 million of those chains were shared by two or more donors. Raw reads were error-corrected and collapsed into unique sequences with a nearest-neighbor algorithm that merged closely related sequences to remove PCR and sequencing errors. To assign V, D and J gene segments, CDR3 sequences were aligned to IMGT reference sequences. For a sequence to be retained, at least a six-nucleotide match to both a V gene segment and a J gene segment was required. A rearrangement counted as productive if the CDR3 had no stop codons and remained in frame with V and J, and every other rearrangement counted as non-productive. Following IMGT convention, CDR3 was defined as the stretch from the second conserved V-encoded cysteine up to the conserved J-encoded phenylalanine. The earlier analysis of about 620 of the donors excluded sequences that lacked an unambiguous match to a single V gene segment. In an earlier analysis of almost 600 of the donors, a V segment was called functional when productive rearrangements were above 56.7%, and segregating when the standard deviation between donors exceeded 5%. To diagnose cytomegalovirus status from the catalog of TCR beta chain sequences, a statistical classification framework was built. In a later analysis, TCR nucleotide sequences were compared against IMGT/GENE-DB human TR gene sequences so that V and J genes could be assigned. A later analysis assigned CDR3 sequences and most-parsimonious VDJ recombination scenarios with the TCRdist pipeline. In a later analysis, each TCR beta chain was defined by its CDR3 amino acid sequence together with its V-gene family, and reads without a unique V-gene family were excluded. As a way to deal with suspected cross-contamination and a sequencing artifact, a later analysis dropped roughly 600 nucleotide sequences that were highly shared and had low generation probability. For each public chain, a later analysis derived a clonal expansion index from normalized ranks of inferred template counts within each repertoire. A later analysis computed generation probabilities with a VDJ recombination model fitted to out-of-frame rearrangements, and checked the results against IGoR. In a later analysis, TCR-TCR, TCR-HLA and TCR-CMV co-occurrence was scored with hypergeometric tests, and a repertoire-size bias correction was applied to TCR pairs. In a later analysis, false discovery rates were estimated by permuting HLA or CMV assignments 20 times. In a later analysis, co-occurring TCRs were grouped using DBSCAN, with TCRdist sequence similarity added in when clustering inside HLA-allele-positive subsets. For co-occurrence clustering, repertoires with fewer than 30,000 or more than 120,000 public chains were excluded, along with a handful of repertoires with anomalous nucleotide sharing. TCRdb obtained this table from immuneACCESS and retained in-frame rearrangements with V and J assigned. These tables miss some clones; where compared with another copy, unresolved V genes account for less than half of the shortfall, and the remainder is unexplained. V and J calls and clone size follow that table, whereas D and trimming were derived from the DNA. The sample profile shows roughly 150,000 clones; roughly 82% of them were found once. The ten largest clones add up to more than 1.3% of the sample.

In total, more than 500 healthy bone marrow donors made up the cohort. At the time of sampling, all cohort members were nominally healthy, though unrecorded immune exposures were likely present. The donor tested CMV seropositive and was one of the 289 seropositive cohort members. Every donor gave a peripheral blood sample, and the peripheral blood mononuclear cells from that sample were used for TCR beta sequencing. Genomic DNA was extracted from the blood cell samples with the Qiagen DNeasy Blood Extraction Kit. Sequencing used PBMCs. The sequence joins TRBV4-3 to TRBJ2-7; the D gene cannot be named for sure. This clonotype was sampled from a girl aged 10-17 years in good health and CMV-seropositive. The DNA reads TGCGCCAGCAGCCAAGATCGCCGTACTTTGGAGCAGTACTTC. Its amino acids are CASSQDRRTLEQYF.